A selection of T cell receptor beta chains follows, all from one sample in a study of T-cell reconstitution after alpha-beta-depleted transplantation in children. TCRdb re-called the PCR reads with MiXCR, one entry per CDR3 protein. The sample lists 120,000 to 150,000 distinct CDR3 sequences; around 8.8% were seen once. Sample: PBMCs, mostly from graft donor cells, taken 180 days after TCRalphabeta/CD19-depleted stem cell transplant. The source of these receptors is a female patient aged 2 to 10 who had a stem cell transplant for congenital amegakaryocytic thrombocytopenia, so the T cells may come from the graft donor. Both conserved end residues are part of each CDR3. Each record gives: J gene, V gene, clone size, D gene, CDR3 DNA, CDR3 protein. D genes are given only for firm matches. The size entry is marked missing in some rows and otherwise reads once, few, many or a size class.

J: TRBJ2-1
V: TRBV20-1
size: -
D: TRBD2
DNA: TGCAGTGCTAGGTGGGGGCTAGCGGGAGGAAATGAGCAGTTCTTC
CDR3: CSARWGLAGGNEQFF

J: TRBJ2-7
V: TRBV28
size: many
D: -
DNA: TGTGCCAGCAGTTTGCTGGTGGGCGAGCAGTACTTC
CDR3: CASSLLVGEQYF

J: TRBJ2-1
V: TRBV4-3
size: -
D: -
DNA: TGCGCCAGCAGCCGGAGCGAAAGCTCCTACAATGAGCAGTTCTTC
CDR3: CASSRSESSYNEQFF

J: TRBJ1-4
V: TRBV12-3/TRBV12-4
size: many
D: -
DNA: TGTGCCAGCAGTTTTATCCGGCAGGGACTTAATGAAAAACTGTTTTTT
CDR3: CASSFIRQGLNEKLFF

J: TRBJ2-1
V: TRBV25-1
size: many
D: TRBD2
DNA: TGTGCCAGCAGTGTACTCGCGGGGGGGTACAATGAGCAGTTCTTC
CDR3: CASSVLAGGYNEQFF

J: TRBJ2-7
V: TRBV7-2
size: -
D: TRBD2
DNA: TGTGCCAGCAGCTTATCGCCTAGCGGGGCCTACGAGCAGTACTTC
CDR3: CASSLSPSGAYEQYF

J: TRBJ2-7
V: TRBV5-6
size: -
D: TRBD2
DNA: TGTGCCAGCAGCTTGGCCGGGAGGCAACCGAGCTCCTACGAGCAGTACTTC
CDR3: CASSLAGRQPSSYEQYF

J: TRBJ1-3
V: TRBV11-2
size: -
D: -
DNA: TGTGCCAGCAGCTTAGTTCTATTAAGGGACTCTGGAAACACCATATATTTT
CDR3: CASSLVLLRDSGNTIYF

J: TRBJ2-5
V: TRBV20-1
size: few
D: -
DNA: TGCAGTGCTAGCATACAAGAGACCCAGTACTTC
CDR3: CSASIQETQYF

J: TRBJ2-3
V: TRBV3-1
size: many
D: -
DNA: TGTGCCAGCAGCCAATGGACAGATACGCAGTATTTT
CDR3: CASSQWTDTQYF

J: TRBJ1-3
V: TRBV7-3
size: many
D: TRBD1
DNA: TGTGCCAGCAGCTTAGGGGGGACAGCTGGAAACACCATATATTTT
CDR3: CASSLGGTAGNTIYF

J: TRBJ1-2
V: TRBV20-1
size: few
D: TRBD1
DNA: TGCAGTGCTAGAGTCCCGACAGACAGGGCGGGCGGCTACACCTTC
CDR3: CSARVPTDRAGGYTF

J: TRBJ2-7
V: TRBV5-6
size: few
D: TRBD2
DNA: TGTGCCAGCAGTCGGCCGGGACTAGCGGGGGGGAACTCCTACGAGCAGTACTTC
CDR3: CASSRPGLAGGNSYEQYF

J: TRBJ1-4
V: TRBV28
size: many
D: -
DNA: TGTGCCAGCAGTTTCGCAGGGCCTACTGAAAAACTGTTTTTT
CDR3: CASSFAGPTEKLFF

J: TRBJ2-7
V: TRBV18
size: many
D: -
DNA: TGTGCCAGCTCACCACCGGGGGGGCGTGGGGACGAGCAGTACTTC
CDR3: CASSPPGGRGDEQYF

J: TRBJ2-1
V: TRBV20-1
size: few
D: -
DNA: TGCAGTGCCGAACTCCGACTAGGTTACAATGAGCAGTTCTTC
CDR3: CSAELRLGYNEQFF

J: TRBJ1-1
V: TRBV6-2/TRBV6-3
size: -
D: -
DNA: TGTGCCAGCAGCCCACAACCCGACAGAAACACTGAAGCTTTCTTT
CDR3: CASSPQPDRNTEAFF

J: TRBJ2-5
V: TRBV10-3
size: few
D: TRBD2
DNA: TGTGCCATTAGTGCGACTAGCGGGACATCGGAGACCCAGTACTTC
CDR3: CAISATSGTSETQYF

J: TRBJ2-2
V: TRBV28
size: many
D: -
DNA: TGTGCCAGCAAAAATAGTCCAGGGATCTTCAAGAACACCGGGGAGCTGTTTTTT
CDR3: CASKNSPGIFKNTGELFF

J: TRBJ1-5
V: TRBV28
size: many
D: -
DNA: TGTGCCAGCAGTTTAAGAGGATTCGGGACTCCGAATCAGCCCCAGCATTTT
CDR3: CASSLRGFGTPNQPQHF

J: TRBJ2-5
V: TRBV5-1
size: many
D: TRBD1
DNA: TGCGCCAGCAGCTCAAGTATGACAGGGGAGACCCAGTACTTC
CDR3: CASSSSMTGETQYF

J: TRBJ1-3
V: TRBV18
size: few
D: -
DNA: TGTGCCAGCTCACCCCGGGGACGTTCGTCTGGAAACACCATATATTTT
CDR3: CASSPRGRSSGNTIYF

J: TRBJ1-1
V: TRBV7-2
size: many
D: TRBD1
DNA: TGTGCCAGCAGCCTTTTGACAGGGTTGCCTGAAGCTTTCTTT
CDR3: CASSLLTGLPEAFF

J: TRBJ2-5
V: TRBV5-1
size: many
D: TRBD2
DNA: TGCGCCAGCAGCTTGGGACCGGGAGGGCAAGAGACCCAGTACTTC
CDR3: CASSLGPGGQETQYF

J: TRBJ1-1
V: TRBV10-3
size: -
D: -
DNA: TGTGCCATCAGTGAGTTGGGGGGAACTGAAGCTTTCTTT
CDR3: CAISELGGTEAFF

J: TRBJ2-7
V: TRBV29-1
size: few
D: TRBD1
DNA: TGCAGCGTTCTACAGGGGGTGGCGGCCTACGAGCAGTACTTC
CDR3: CSVLQGVAAYEQYF

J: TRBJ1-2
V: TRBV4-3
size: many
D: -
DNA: TGCGCCAGCAGCCAAGATCGTGGTACTAACTATGGCTACACCTTC
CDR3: CASSQDRGTNYGYTF

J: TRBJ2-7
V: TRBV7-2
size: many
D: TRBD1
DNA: TGTGCCAGCTCGACCGGGACAGGGGTCAACGAGCAGTACTTC
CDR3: CASSTGTGVNEQYF

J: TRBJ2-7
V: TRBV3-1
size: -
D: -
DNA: TGTGCCACCTGCCAAGATTGGGGGGCCCTCGAGCAGTACTTC
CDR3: CATCQDWGALEQYF

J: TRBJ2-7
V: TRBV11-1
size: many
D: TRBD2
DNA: TGTGCCAGCAGCACCGATAGCGGGAGATCTTACGAGCAGTACTTC
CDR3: CASSTDSGRSYEQYF

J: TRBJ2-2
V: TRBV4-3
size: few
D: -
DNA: TGCGCCAGCAGCCAAGAAGGAAGAGTCGGGGAGCTGTTTTTT
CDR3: CASSQEGRVGELFF

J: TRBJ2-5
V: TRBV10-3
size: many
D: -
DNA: TGTGCCATCGCCGACGGGGTTGGGGAAGAGACCCAGTACTTC
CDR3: CAIADGVGEETQYF

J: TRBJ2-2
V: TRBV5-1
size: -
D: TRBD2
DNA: TGCGCCAGCAGCATGACTAGCGAGGTCGGGGAGCTGTTTTTT
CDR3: CASSMTSEVGELFF

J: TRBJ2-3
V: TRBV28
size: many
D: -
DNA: TGTGCCATAAATCCTAGCTTTAGCACAGATACGCAGTATTTT
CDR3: CAINPSFSTDTQYF

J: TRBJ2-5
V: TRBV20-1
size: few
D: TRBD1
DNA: TGCAGTGCGCTTGCAGGGGGCGGCGTTGAGACCCAGTACTTC
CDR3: CSALAGGGVETQYF

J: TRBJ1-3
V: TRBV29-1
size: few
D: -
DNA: TGCAGCGTTGAAGAGAGGAGCCAGCGGGAAACCATATATTTT
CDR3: CSVEERSQRETIYF

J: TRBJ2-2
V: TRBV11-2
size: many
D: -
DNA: TGTGCCAGCAGCTACAGCTCCGGCGCGAACACCGGGGAGCTGTTTTTT
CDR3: CASSYSSGANTGELFF

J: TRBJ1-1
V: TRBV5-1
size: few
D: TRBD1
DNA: TGCGCCAGCAGCTTGGGGGGACAGGGGGCCACTGAAGCTTTCTTT
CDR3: CASSLGGQGATEAFF

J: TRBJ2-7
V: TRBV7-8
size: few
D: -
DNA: TGTGCCAGCAGCTTAGGGCAGCAAGGGGGGCAGTACTTC
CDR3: CASSLGQQGGQYF

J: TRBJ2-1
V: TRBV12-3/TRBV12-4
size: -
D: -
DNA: TGTGCCAGCAGTTTACAGAACAATGAGCAGTTCTTC
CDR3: CASSLQNNEQFF

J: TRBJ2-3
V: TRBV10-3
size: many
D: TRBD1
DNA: TGTGCCATCAGGACCGGGACAGGGAGCACAGATACGCAGTATTTT
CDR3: CAIRTGTGSTDTQYF

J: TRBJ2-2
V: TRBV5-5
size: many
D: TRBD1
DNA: TGTGCCAGCAAGACAGGGCCGGACACCGGGGAGCTGTTTTTT
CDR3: CASKTGPDTGELFF

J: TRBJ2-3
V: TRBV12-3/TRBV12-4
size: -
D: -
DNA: TGTGCCAGCAGTACTACTCGCCCGGGACCCCGCGTAAGAGATACGCAGTATTTT
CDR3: CASSTTRPGPRVRDTQYF

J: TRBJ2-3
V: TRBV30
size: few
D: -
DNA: TGTGCCTGGAGCATTAGGGCAGATACGCAGTATTTT
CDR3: CAWSIRADTQYF

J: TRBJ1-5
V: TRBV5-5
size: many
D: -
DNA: TGTGCCAGCAGCTTCGACGGGACGCCTGGGCGGCAGCCCCAGCATTTT
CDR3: CASSFDGTPGRQPQHF

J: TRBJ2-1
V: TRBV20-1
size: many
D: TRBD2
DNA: TGCAGTGCTAGACCGGGACTAGCAGCGAATGAGCAGTTCTTC
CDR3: CSARPGLAANEQFF

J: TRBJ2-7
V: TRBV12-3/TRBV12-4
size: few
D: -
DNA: TGTGCCAGCAAACCCGGACCGATCTACGAGCAGTACTTC
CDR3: CASKPGPIYEQYF

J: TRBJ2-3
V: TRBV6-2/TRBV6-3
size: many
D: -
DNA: TGTGCCAGCAGTTACTCGGGTGGGGCCGTCAGAGATACGCAGTATTTT
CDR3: CASSYSGGAVRDTQYF

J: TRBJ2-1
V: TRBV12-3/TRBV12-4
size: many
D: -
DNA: TGTGCCAGCAGTCCCAGCAACAATGAGCAGTTCTTC
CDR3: CASSPSNNEQFF

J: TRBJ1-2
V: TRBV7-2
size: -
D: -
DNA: TGTGCCAGCAGCTTAGTGCGGGGGGGGAACTATGGCTACACCTTC
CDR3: CASSLVRGGNYGYTF

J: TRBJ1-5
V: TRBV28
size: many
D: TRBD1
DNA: TGTGCCAGCAGTTCCCCCGGGACAGGGTTTCAGCCCCAGCATTTT
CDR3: CASSSPGTGFQPQHF

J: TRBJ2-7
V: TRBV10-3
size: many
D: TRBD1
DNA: TGTGCCATTTCCCGGGACAGGGACGGCGAGCAGTACTTC
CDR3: CAISRDRDGEQYF

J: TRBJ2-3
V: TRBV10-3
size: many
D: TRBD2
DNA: TGTGCCATCAGTGAGACCTCTAGCGGGGGCCCGATGGATACGCAGTATTTT
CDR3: CAISETSSGGPMDTQYF

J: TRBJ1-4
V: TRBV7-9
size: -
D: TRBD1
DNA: TGTGCCAGCAGCCGAGAGGGGGCGCACGAAAAACTGTTTTTT
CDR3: CASSREGAHEKLFF

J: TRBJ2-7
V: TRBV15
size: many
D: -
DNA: TGTGCCACCAGCAGAGACAGGGTCTATTACGAGCAGTACTTC
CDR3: CATSRDRVYYEQYF

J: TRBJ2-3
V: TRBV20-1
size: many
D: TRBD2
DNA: TGCAGTGCTACCGACAGCGGGAAAACAGATACGCAGTATTTT
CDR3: CSATDSGKTDTQYF